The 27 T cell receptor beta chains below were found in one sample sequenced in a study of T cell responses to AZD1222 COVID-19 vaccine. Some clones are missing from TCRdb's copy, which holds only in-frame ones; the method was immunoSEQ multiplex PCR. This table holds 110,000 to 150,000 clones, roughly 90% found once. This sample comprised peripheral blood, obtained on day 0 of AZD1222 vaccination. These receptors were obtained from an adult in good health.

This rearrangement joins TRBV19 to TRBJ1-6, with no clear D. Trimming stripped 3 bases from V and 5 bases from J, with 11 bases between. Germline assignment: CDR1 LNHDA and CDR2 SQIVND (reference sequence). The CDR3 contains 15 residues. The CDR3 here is CASSIGVVNNSPLHF. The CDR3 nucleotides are TGTGCCAGTAGTATCGGAGTGGTTAATAATTCACCCCTCCACTTT.

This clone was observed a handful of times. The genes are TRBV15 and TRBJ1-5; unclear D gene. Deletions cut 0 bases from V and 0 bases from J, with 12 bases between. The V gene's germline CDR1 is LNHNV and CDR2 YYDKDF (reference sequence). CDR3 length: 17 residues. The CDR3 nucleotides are TGTGCCACCAGCAGAGAACGCAGATTTTATAGCAATCAGCCCCAGCATTTT. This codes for CATSRERRFYSNQPQHF.

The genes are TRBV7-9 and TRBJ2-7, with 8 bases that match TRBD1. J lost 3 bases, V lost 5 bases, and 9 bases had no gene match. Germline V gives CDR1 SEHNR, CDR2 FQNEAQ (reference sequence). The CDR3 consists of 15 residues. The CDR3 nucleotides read TGTGCCAGCAGCCCCCGACAGGGGAGATACTACGAGCAGTACTTC. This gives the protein CASSPRQGRYYEQYF.

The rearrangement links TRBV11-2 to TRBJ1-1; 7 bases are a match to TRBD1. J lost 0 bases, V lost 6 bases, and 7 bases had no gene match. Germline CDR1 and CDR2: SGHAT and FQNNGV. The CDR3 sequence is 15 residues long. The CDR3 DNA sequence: TGTGCCAGCAGAAGACCCGGGACAGTGAACACTGAAGCTTTCTTT. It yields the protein CASRRPGTVNTEAFF.

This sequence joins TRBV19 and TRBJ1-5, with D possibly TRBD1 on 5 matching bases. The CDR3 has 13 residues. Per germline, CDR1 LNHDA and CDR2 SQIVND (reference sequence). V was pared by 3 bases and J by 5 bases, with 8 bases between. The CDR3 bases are TGTGCCAGTAGTATTGGCAGGGATCAGCCCCAGCATTTT. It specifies CASSIGRDQPQHF. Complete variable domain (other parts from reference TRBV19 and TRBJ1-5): DGGITQSPKYLFRKEGQNVTLSCEQNLNHDAMYWYRQDPGQGLRLIYYSQIVNDFQKGDIAEGYSVSREKKESFPLTVTSAQKNPTAFYLCASSIGRDQPQHFGDGTRLSIL.

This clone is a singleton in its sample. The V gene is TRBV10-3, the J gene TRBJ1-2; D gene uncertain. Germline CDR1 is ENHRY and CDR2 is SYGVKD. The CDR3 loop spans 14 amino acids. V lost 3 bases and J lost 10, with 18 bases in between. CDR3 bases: TGTGCCATCAGTGAAGGGCGACTCCTGGATTTCTACACCTTC. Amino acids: CAISEGRLLDFYTF.

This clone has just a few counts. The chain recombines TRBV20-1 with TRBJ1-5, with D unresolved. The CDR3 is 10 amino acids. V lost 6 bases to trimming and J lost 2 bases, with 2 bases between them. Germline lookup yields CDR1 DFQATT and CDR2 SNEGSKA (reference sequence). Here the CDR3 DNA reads TGCAGTGCCGGCAATCAGCCCCAGCATTTT. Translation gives CSAGNQPQHF.

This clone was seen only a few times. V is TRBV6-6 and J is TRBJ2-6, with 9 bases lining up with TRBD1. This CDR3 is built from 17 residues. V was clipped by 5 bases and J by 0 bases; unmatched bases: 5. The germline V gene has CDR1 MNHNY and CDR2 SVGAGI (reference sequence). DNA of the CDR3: TGTGCCAGCAGTCGGGACAGGGTAAACTCTGGGGCCAACGTCCTGACTTTC. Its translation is CASSRDRVNSGANVLTF.

CDR3 in DNA: TGTGCCAGCAGCCCGGGACTAGCGGGGCCTACCACAGATACGCAGTATTTT. Amino acid sequence: CASSPGLAGPTTDTQYF. This chain connects TRBV5-4 to TRBJ2-3, with TRBD2 matching over 13 bases. Germline CDR1 reads SGHNT; CDR2 reads YYREEE (reference sequence). With 4 bases clipped from V and 2 bases from J, the junction kept 7 bases outside the gene matches. This CDR3 has 17 amino acids.

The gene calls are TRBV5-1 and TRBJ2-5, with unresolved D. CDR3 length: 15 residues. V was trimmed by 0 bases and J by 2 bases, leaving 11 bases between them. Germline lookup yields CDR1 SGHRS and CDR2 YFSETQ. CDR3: CASSLAGQRQETQYF. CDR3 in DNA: TGCGCCAGCAGCTTGGCGGGTCAGAGACAAGAGACCCAGTACTTC.

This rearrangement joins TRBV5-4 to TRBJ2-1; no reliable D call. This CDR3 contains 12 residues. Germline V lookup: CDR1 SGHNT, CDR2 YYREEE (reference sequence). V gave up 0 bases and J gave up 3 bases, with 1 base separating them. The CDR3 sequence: CASSLVYNEQFF. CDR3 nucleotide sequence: TGTGCCAGCAGCTTGGTCTACAATGAGCAGTTCTTC.

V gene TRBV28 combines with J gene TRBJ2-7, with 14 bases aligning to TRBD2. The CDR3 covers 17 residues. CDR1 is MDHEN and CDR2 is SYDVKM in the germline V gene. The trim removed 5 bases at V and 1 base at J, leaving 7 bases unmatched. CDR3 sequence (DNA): TGTGCCAGCAGTCAGGGACTAGCGGGAGAGCGTTCCTACGAGCAGTACTTC. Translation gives CASSQGLAGERSYEQYF.

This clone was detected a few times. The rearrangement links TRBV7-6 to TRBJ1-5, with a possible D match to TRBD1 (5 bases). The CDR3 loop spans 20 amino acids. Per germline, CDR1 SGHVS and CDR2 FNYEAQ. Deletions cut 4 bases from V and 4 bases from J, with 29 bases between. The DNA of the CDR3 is TGTGCCAGCAGCTCCCCACGGGAACCGAACGGGGGTCTGCCAAATCAGCCCCAGCATTTT. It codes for CASSSPREPNGGLPNQPQHF.

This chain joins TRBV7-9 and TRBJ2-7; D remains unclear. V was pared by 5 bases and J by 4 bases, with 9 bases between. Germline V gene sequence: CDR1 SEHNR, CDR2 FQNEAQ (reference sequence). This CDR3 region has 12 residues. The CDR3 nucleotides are TGTGCCAGCAGCGCGACAAGTTACGAGCAGTACTTC. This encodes CASSATSYEQYF.

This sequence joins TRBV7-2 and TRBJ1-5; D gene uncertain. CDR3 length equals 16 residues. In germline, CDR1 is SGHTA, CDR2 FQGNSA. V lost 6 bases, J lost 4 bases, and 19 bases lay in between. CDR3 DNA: TGTGCCAGCAGTTTATCGGGTCCCCCCGGGAATCAGCCCCAGCATTTT. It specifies CASSLSGPPGNQPQHF.

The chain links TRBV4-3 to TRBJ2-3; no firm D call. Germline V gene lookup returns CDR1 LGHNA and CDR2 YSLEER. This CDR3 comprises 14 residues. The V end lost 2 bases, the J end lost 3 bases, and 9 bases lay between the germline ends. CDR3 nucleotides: TGCGCCAGCAGCCAATACTCCGGGACAGATACGCAGTATTTT. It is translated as CASSQYSGTDTQYF.

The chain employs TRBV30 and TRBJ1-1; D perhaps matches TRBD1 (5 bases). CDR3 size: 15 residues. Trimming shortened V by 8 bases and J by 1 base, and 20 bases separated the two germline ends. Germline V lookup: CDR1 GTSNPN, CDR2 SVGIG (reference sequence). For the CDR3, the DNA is TGTGCCGGAGGGCGACCGGGACGGACGAACACTGAAGCTTTCTTT. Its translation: CAGGRPGRTNTEAFF.

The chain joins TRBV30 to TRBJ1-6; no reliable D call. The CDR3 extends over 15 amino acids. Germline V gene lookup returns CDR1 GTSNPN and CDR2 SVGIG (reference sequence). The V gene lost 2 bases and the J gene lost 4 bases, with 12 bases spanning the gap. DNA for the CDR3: TGTGCCTGGAGTACGAAGGGAGCGTATAATTCACCCCTCCACTTT. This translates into CAWSTKGAYNSPLHF.

The CDR3 spells CATSEARSLNEKLFF. The CDR3 DNA reads as TGTGCCACCAGTGAGGCCCGAAGCCTAAATGAAAAACTGTTTTTT. V and J are TRBV24-1 and TRBJ1-4; unclear D gene. The CDR3 spans 15 residues. V dropped 4 bases and J dropped 5 bases, with 13 bases sitting between them. Germline V gene data show CDR1 as KGHDR and CDR2 as SFDVKD.

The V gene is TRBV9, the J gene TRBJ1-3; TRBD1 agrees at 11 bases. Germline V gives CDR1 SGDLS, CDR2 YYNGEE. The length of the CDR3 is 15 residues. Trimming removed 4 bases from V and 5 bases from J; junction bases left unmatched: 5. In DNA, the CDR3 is TGTGCCAGCAGCCTACAGGACAGGGGGCGAAACACCATATATTTT. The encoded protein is CASSLQDRGRNTIYF. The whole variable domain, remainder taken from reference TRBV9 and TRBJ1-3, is DSGVTQTPKHLITATGQRVTLRCSPRSGDLSVYWYQQSLDQGLQFLIQYYNGEERAKGNILERFSAQQFPDLHSELNLSSLELGDSALYFCASSLQDRGRNTIYFGEGSWLTVV.

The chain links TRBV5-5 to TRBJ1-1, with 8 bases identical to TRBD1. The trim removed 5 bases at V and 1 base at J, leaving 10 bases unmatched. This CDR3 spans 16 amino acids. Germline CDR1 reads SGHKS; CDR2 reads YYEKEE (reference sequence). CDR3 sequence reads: CASRLTGANSNTEAFF. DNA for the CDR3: TGTGCCAGCAGGTTGACAGGGGCGAACTCGAACACTGAAGCTTTCTTT.

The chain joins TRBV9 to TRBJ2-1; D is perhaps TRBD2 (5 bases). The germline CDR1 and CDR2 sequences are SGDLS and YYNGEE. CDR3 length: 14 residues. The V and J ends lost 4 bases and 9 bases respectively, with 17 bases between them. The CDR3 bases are TGTGCCAGCAGCCGAGTCACGGAAAGCGGTGAGCAGTTCTTC. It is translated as CASSRVTESGEQFF. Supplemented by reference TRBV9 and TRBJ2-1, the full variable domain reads DSGVTQTPKHLITATGQRVTLRCSPRSGDLSVYWYQQSLDQGLQFLIQYYNGEERAKGNILERFSAQQFPDLHSELNLSSLELGDSALYFCASSRVTESGEQFFGPGTRLTVL.

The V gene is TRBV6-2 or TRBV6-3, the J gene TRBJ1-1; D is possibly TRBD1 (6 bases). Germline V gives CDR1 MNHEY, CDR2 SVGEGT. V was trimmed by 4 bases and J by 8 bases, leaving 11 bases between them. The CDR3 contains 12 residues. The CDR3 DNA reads TGTGCCAGCAGTTTCTTAGGGGGAGAAGCTTTCTTT. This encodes CASSFLGGEAFF.

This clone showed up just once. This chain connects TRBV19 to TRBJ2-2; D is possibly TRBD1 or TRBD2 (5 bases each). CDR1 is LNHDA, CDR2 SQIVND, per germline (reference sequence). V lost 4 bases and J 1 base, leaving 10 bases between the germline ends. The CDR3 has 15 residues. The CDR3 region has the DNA TGTGCCAGTAGTAGGGACCTCCGGAACACCGGGGAGCTGTTTTTT. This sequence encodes CASSRDLRNTGELFF. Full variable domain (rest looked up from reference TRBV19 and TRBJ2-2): DGGITQSPKYLFRKEGQNVTLSCEQNLNHDAMYWYRQDPGQGLRLIYYSQIVNDFQKGDIAEGYSVSREKKESFPLTVTSAQKNPTAFYLCASSRDLRNTGELFFGEGSRLTVL.

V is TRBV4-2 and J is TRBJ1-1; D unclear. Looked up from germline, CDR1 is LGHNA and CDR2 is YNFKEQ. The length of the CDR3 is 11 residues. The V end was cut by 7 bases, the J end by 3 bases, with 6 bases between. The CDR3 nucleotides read TGTGCCAGCACGAGAGACACTGAAGCTTTCTTT. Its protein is CASTRDTEAFF.

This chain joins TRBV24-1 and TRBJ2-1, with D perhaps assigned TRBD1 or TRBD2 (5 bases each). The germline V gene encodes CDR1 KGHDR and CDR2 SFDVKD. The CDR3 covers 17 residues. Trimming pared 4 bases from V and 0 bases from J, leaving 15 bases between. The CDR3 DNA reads TGTGCCACCAGTGACCCCGGGGCAGGGAGCTCCTACAATGAGCAGTTCTTC. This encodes CATSDPGAGSSYNEQFF.

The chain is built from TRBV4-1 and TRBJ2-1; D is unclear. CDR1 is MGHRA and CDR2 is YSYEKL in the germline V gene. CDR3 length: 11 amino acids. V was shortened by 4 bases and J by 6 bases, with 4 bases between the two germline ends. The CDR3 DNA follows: TGCGCCAGCAGCCGGGCCAATGAGCAGTTCTTC. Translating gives CASSRANEQFF.